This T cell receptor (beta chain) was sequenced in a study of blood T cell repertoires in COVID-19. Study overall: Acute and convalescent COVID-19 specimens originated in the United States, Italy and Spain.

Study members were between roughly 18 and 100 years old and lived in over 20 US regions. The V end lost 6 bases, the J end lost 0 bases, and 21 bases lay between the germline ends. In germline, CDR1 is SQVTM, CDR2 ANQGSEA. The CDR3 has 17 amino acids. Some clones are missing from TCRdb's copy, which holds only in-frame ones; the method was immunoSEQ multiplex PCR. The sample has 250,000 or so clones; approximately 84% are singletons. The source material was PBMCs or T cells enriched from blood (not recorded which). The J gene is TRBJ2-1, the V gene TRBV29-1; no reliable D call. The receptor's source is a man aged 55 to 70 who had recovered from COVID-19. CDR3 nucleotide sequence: TGCAGCGTGGAACCATTTTTGGCAGTCAGCTCCTACAATGAGCAGTTCTTC. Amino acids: CSVEPFLAVSSYNEQFF.